The T cell receptor (beta chain) described here comes from a study of glioma-infiltrating T cells. Overall study context: Glioblastomas were WHO grade IV, sampled at first diagnosis; low-grade were grade II. Sequencing aimed for roughly 4.5- to 10-fold coverage of about a million peripheral T cells. Study-level points and caveats: A blood CDR3 motif signature was depleted in highly divergent patients. Above-expected tissue-blood divergence occurred in all gliomas, most in low-grade ones.

Details on this clonotype: Its specificity is unknown.

The CDR3 sequence is 15 residues long. Per germline, CDR1 MNHNS and CDR2 SASEGT. V was clipped by 6 bases and J by 3 bases; unmatched bases: 7. Amplification of TCR alpha and beta CDR3 regions from RNA used iRepertoire nested multiplex PCR. TCRdb reanalysed the multiplex PCR reads using MiXCR and keeps one entry per CDR3 protein. The sample comprises about 380,000 distinct CDR3 sequences, roughly two fifths of which are singletons, and around 12% rests with the top ten. This rearrangement joins TRBV6-1 to TRBJ2-7, with 11 bases lining up with TRBD1. This TCR derives from a human donor with low-grade glioma or glioblastoma, undergoing nonglioma brain surgery, or in good health (not recorded which). Specimen: glioma tissue, nonneoplastic brain tissue, or PBMCs (not recorded which). The CDR3 DNA follows: TGTGCCAGCAGGACCGGGACAGGGGGGTTCTACGAGCAGTACTTC. Translation: CASRTGTGGFYEQYF.